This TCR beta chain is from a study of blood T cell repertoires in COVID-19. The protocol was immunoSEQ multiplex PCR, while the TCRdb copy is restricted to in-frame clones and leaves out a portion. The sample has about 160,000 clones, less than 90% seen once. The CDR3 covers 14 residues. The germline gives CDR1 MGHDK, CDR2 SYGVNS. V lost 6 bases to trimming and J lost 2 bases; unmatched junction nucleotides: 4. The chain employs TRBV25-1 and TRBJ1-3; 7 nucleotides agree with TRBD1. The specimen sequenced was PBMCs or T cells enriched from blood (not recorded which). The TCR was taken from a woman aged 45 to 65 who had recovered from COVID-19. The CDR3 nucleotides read TGTGCCAGCAGCGCCCAGGGGGCTGGAAACACCATATATTTT. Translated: CASSAQGAGNTIYF.